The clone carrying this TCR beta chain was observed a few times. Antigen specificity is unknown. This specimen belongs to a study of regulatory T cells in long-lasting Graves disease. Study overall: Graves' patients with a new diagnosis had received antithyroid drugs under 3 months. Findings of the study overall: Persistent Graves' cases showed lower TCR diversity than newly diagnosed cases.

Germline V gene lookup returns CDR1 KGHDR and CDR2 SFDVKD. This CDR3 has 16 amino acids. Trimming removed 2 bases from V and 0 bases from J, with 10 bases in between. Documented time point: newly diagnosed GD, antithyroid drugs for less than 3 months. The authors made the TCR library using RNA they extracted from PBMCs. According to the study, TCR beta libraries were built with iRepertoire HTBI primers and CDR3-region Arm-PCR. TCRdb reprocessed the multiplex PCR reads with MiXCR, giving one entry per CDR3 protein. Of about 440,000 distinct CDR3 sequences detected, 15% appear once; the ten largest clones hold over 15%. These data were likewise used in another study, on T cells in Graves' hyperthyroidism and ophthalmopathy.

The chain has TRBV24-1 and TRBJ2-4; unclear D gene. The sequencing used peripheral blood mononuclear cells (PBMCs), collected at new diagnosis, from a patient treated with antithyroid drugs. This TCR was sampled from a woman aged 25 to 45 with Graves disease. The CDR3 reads CATSDSRAIAKNIQYF. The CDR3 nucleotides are TGTGCCACCAGTGATTCCCGTGCAATAGCCAAAAACATTCAGTACTTC.